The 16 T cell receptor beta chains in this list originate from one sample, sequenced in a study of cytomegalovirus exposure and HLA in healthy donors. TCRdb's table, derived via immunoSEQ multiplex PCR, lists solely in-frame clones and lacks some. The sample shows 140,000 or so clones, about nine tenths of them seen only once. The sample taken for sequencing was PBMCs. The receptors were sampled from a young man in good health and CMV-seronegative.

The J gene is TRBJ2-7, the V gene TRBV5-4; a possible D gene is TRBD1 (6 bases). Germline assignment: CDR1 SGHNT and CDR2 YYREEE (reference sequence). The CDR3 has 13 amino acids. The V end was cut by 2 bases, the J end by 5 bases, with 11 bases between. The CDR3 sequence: CASSFTGIDEQYF. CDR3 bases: TGTGCCAGCAGCTTTACAGGGATCGACGAGCAGTACTTC.

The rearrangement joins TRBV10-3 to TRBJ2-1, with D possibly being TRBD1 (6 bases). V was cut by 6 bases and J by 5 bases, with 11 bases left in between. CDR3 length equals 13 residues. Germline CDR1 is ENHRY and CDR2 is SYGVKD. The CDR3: CAIRRDTDNEQFF. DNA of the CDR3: TGTGCCATCAGGAGGGACACCGACAATGAGCAGTTCTTC.

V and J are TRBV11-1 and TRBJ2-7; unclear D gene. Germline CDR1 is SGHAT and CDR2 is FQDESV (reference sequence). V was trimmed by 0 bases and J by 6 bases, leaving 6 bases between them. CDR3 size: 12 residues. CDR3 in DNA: TGTGCCAGCAGCTTAGCCCCCGGCGAGCAGTACTTC. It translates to CASSLAPGEQYF.

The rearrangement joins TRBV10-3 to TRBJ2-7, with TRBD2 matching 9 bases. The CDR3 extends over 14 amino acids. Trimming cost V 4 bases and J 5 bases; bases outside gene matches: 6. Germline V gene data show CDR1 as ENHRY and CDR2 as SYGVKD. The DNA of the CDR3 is TGTGCCATCAGTGGTGGACTAGCGTCCGACGAGCAGTACGTC. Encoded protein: CAISGGLASDEQYV.

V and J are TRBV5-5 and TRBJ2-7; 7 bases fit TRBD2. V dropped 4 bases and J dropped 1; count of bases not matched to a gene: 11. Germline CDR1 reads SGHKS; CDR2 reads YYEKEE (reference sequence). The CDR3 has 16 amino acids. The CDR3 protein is CASSPRTSATSYEQYV. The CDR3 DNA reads TGTGCCAGCAGCCCTCGCACTAGCGCGACGTCCTACGAGCAGTACGTC.

The CDR3 sequence: CASSPGQGYETQYF. CDR3 DNA: TGTGCCAGCAGCCCCGGACAGGGATACGAGACCCAGTACTTC. The chain employs TRBV7-9 and TRBJ2-5; TRBD1 aligns across 8 bases. The CDR3 spans 14 residues. The germline gives CDR1 SEHNR, CDR2 FQNEAQ (reference sequence). V trimming: 5 bases; J trimming: 5 bases; junction bases outside the gene matches: 7.

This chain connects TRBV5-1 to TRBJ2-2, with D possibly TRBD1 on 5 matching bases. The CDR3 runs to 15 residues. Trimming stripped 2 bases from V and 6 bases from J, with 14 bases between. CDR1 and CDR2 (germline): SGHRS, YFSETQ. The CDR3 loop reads CASSLIRGASGELFF. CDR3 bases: TGCGCCAGCAGCTTAATACGTGGGGCCTCCGGGGAGCTGTTTTTT.

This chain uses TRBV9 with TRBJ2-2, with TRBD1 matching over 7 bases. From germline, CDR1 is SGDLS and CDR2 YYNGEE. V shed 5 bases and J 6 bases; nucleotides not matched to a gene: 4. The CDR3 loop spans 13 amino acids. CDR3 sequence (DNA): TGTGCCAGCAGGGACAGGCTTGCCGGGGAGCTGTTTTTT. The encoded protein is CASRDRLAGELFF.

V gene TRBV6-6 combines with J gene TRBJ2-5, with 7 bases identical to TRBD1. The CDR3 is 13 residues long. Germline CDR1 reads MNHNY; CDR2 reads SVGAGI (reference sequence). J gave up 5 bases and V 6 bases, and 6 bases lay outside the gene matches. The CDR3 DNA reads TGTGCCAGCAGGCCGACAGGGCAGGAGACCCAGTACTTC. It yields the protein CASRPTGQETQYF.

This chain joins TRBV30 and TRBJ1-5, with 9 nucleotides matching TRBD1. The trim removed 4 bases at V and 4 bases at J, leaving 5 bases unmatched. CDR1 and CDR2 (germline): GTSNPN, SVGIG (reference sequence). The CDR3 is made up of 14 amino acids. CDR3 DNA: TGTGCCTGGACCTCCGGGACAGGGAATCAGCCCCAGCATTTT. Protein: CAWTSGTGNQPQHF.

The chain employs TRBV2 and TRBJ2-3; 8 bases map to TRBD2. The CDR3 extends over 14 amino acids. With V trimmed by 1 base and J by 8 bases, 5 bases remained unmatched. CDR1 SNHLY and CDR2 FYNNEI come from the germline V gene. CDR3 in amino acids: CASSEVAGSGTQYF. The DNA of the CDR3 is TGTGCCAGCAGTGAAGTAGCGGGGTCCGGTACGCAGTATTTT.

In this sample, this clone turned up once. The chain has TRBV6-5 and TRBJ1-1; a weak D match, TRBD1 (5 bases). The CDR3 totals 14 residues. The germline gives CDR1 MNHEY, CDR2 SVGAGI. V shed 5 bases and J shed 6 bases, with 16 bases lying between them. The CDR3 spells CASSTTAPRPEAFF. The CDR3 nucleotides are TGTGCCAGCAGTACGACAGCTCCTCGCCCTGAAGCTTTCTTT.

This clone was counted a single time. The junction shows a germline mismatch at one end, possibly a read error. The CDR3 bases are TGTGCCAGCAGTCAAACGACAGTCCCCCAAGGGACCCAGTACTTC. It codes for CASSQTTVPQGTQYF. V gene TRBV6-5 combines with J gene TRBJ2-5, with D maybe TRBD1 (5 bases). Per germline, CDR1 MNHEY and CDR2 SVGAGI. The CDR3 loop spans 15 amino acids.

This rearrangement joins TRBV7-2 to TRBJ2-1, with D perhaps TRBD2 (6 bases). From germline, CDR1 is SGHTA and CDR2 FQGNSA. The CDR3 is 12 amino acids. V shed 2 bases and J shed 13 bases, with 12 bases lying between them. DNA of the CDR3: TGTGCCAGCAGCTTATTGGGGACTCCCCAGTTCTTC. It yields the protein CASSLLGTPQFF.

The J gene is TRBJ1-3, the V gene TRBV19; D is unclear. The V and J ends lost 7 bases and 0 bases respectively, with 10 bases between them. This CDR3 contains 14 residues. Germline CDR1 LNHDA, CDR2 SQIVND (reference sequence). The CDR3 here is CASKMMSSGNTIYF. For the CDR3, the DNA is TGTGCCAGTAAAATGATGAGCTCTGGAAACACCATATATTTT.

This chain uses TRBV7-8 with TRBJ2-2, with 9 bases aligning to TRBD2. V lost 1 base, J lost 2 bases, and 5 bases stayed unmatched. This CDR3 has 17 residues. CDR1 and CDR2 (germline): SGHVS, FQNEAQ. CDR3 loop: CASSLVAGATNTGELFF. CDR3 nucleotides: TGTGCCAGCAGCTTAGTAGCGGGGGCCACTAACACCGGGGAGCTGTTTTTT.